Listed here are 32 T cell receptor beta chains from one sample, sequenced in a study of cytomegalovirus exposure and HLA in healthy donors. The protocol was immunoSEQ multiplex PCR, while the TCRdb copy is restricted to in-frame clones and leaves out a portion. Among under 200,000 clones listed, 95% to 96% were seen once. The sample taken for sequencing was PBMCs. The receptor source for this set is a woman between 18 and 29 years old in good health and CMV-seronegative.

This sequence joins TRBV28 and TRBJ2-7, with 9 bases that match TRBD1. V shed 10 bases and J 4 bases; nucleotides not matched to a gene: 8. Germline CDR1 reads MDHEN; CDR2 reads SYDVKM. This CDR3 is built from 13 residues. In nucleotides, the CDR3 is TGTGCCACCGAGGACAGGGGTCGGTACGAGCAGTACTTC. This translates into CATEDRGRYEQYF.

The chain links TRBV30 to TRBJ1-6; D unclear. With 6 bases removed from V and 12 bases from J, the gap between germline ends came to 15 bases. Germline CDR1 GTSNPN, CDR2 SVGIG (reference sequence). The CDR3 covers 12 residues. CDR3 nucleotide sequence: TGTGCCTGCCGGACGGGGATCGGACCCCTCCACTTT. It specifies CACRTGIGPLHF.

In this sample, this clone turned up once. The V gene is TRBV4-3, the J gene TRBJ2-2; 10 positions match TRBD1. The CDR3 totals 18 residues. In germline, CDR1 is LGHNA, CDR2 YSLEER. The ends lost 0 bases at V and 2 bases at J; junction bases unmatched: 6. This CDR3 is CASSQDYRDRGNTGELFF. The DNA of the CDR3 is TGCGCCAGCAGCCAAGATTACCGGGACAGGGGTAACACCGGGGAGCTGTTTTTT.

The chain couples TRBV13 to TRBJ2-7, with D possibly TRBD2 on 5 matching bases. The length of the CDR3 is 14 residues. With 2 bases removed from V and 1 base from J, the gap between germline ends came to 9 bases. Germline loops: CDR1 PRHDT, CDR2 FYEKMQ (reference sequence). The chain's CDR3 is CASSLLGESYEQYF. The CDR3 bases are TGTGCCAGCAGCTTACTCGGGGAGTCCTACGAGCAGTACTTC.

This chain connects TRBV4-3 to TRBJ1-2; possible D gene TRBD1, 5 bases. V lost 0 bases and J 5 bases, leaving 13 bases between the germline ends. The germline CDR1 and CDR2 sequences are LGHNA and YSLEER. The CDR3 totals 15 residues. The CDR3 DNA sequence: TGCGCCAGCAGCCAAGACTGGCAGGGAGGGTATGGCTACACCTTC. Translation: CASSQDWQGGYGYTF.

The genes are TRBV5-6 and TRBJ2-3; 10 nucleotides match TRBD2. Germline loops: CDR1 SGHDT, CDR2 YYEEEE. Trimming at V came to 4 bases and at J to 2 bases, leaving 7 bases not matched to a gene. The CDR3 has 16 residues. Here the CDR3 reads CASSASSGGITDTQYF. In DNA form, the CDR3 reads TGTGCCAGCAGCGCGTCTAGCGGGGGAATCACAGATACGCAGTATTTT. The variable domain in full, with the rest retrieved from reference TRBV5-6 and TRBJ2-3, is DAGVTQSPTHLIKTRGQQVTLRCSPKSGHDTVSWYQQALGQGPQFIFQYYEEEERQRGNFPDRFSGHQFPNYSSELNVNALLLGDSALYLCASSASSGGITDTQYFGPGTRLTVL.

V gene TRBV5-4 combines with J gene TRBJ1-2; 7 bases agree with TRBD1. The V gene end was trimmed by 2 bases and the J gene end by 7 bases; junction bases not matched to a gene: 2. The CDR3 totals 12 residues. Germline-derived CDR1 and CDR2 are SGHNT and YYREEE (reference sequence). The CDR3 DNA is TGTGCCAGCAGCTTAGGGGGCCCTGGCTACACCTTC. Protein sequence: CASSLGGPGYTF. The variable domain in full, with the rest retrieved from reference TRBV5-4 and TRBJ1-2, is ETGVTQSPTHLIKTRGQQVTLRCSSQSGHNTVSWYQQALGQGPQFIFQYYREEENGRGNFPPRFSGLQFPNYSSELNVNALELDDSALYLCASSLGGPGYTFGSGTRLTVV.

The V and J genes are TRBV5-1 and TRBJ1-1; D is possibly TRBD1 (5 bases). The CDR3 is made up of 13 amino acids. V gave up 4 bases and J gave up 8 bases, with 15 bases separating them. From germline, CDR1 is SGHRS and CDR2 YFSETQ. The CDR3 loop reads CASSRGDGMEAFF. CDR3 nucleotide sequence: TGCGCCAGCAGCCGCGGGGACGGGATGGAAGCTTTCTTT.

J is TRBJ1-3 and V is TRBV10-3, with TRBD1 matching over 8 bases. In germline, CDR1 is ENHRY, CDR2 SYGVKD. This CDR3 spans 15 amino acids. The J segment lost 4 bases and the V segment lost 3 bases, leaving 5 bases of the junction unmatched. CDR3 region: CAISDGQGFGNTIYF. CDR3 bases: TGTGCCATCAGTGACGGACAGGGCTTCGGAAACACCATATATTTT.

The chain recombines TRBV5-6 with TRBJ2-5, with a possible D match to TRBD2 (5 bases). The CDR3 loop spans 14 amino acids. The V gene lost 3 bases and the J gene lost 6 bases, with 15 bases spanning the gap. Germline V CDR1 and CDR2: SGHDT, YYEEEE. In nucleotides, the CDR3 is TGTGCCAGCAGCTATGGAGAGGGTTTGCAGACCCAGTACTTC. Its translation: CASSYGEGLQTQYF.

The V and J genes are TRBV11-2 and TRBJ1-3; TRBD1 matches at 9 bases. The CDR3 covers 17 residues. Germline assignment: CDR1 SGHAT and CDR2 FQNNGV. With 3 bases clipped from V and 0 bases from J, the junction kept 6 bases outside the gene matches. In nucleotides, the CDR3 is TGTGCCAGCAGCTTGTCGGGACAGGGTATCTCTGGAAACACCATATATTTT. Translating it yields CASSLSGQGISGNTIYF. Filled out from reference TRBV11-2 and TRBJ1-3, the complete variable domain reads EAGVAQSPRYKIIEKRQSVAFWCNPISGHATLYWYQQILGQGPKLLIQFQNNGVVDDSQLPKDRFSAERLKGVDSTLKIQPAKLEDSAVYLCASSLSGQGISGNTIYFGEGSWLTVV.

The genes are TRBV11-2 and TRBJ2-7, with a possible D match to TRBD1 (6 bases). From germline, CDR1 is SGHAT and CDR2 FQNNGV. V was shortened by 6 bases and J by 0 bases, with 15 bases between the two germline ends. The CDR3 contains 15 residues. The CDR3 sequence is CASSSNRDTSYEQYF. CDR3 sequence (DNA): TGTGCCAGCAGTTCGAATCGGGACACCTCCTACGAGCAGTACTTC. The full variable domain, completed using reference TRBV11-2 and TRBJ2-7, is EAGVAQSPRYKIIEKRQSVAFWCNPISGHATLYWYQQILGQGPKLLIQFQNNGVVDDSQLPKDRFSAERLKGVDSTLKIQPAKLEDSAVYLCASSSNRDTSYEQYFGPGTRLTVT.

CDR3 loop: CASRSGSVGQGAIYF. CDR3 nucleotide sequence: TGTGCCAGCAGATCAGGGTCGGTAGGACAGGGGGCCATATATTTT. The chain is built from TRBV6-1 and TRBJ1-3; 10 bases are shared with TRBD1. Germline CDR1 and CDR2: MNHNS and SASEGT. The CDR3 contains 15 residues. V was clipped by 6 bases and J by 11 bases; unmatched bases: 13.

V and J are TRBV6-1 and TRBJ2-7, with TRBD1 matching over 7 bases. This CDR3 is 13 amino acids long. Germline CDR1 and CDR2: MNHNS and SASEGT. Trimming took 8 bases from V and 6 from J; bases not matched to a gene: 10. For the CDR3, the DNA is TGTGCCAGCTCCTGGGAAGGGGGCATCGAGCAGTACTTC. This encodes CASSWEGGIEQYF.

The gene calls are TRBV5-1 and TRBJ2-1; TRBD1 matches at 8 bases. The CDR3 is 13 amino acids. V shed 1 base, J shed 12 bases, and the junction held 6 bases outside the gene matches. Germline V gives CDR1 SGHRS, CDR2 YFSETQ. In DNA form, the CDR3 reads TGCGCCAGCAGCTTGCAGGGGACAGGTGGGCAGTTCTTC. It encodes CASSLQGTGGQFF.

This clone is a singleton in its sample. The CDR3 DNA reads TGTGCCTGGAGTCTGGGGACAGGGGGATTTGGAAACTATGGCTACACCTTC. It translates to CAWSLGTGGFGNYGYTF. The V and J genes are TRBV30 and TRBJ1-2, with TRBD1 matching over 11 bases. Losses at the gene ends were 2 bases for V and 2 bases for J; bases not matched to a gene: 10. The CDR3 sequence is 17 residues long. Germline CDR1 reads GTSNPN; CDR2 reads SVGIG (reference sequence).

The J gene is TRBJ2-6, the V gene TRBV6-6, with a possible D match to TRBD1 (5 bases). Trimming took off 5 bases at V and 0 bases at J, with 11 bases between the two ends. The CDR3 extends over 16 amino acids. The germline V gene has CDR1 MNHNY and CDR2 SVGAGI (reference sequence). The CDR3 here is CASSPTGLSGANVLTF. CDR3 nucleotide sequence: TGTGCCAGCAGTCCAACAGGCCTCTCTGGGGCCAACGTCCTGACTTTC.

The chain couples TRBV12-5 to TRBJ2-7; 8 nucleotides line up with TRBD1. Germline V gene data show CDR1 as LGHNT and CDR2 as FRNRAP. CDR3 length: 13 amino acids. Germline trimming cut 3 bases from V and 4 bases from J; bases unmatched to any gene: 2. Here the CDR3 reads CASGFDRGYEQYF. The CDR3 bases are TGTGCTAGTGGTTTTGACAGGGGTTACGAGCAGTACTTC.

The genes are TRBV7-9 and TRBJ1-3; D remains unclear. This CDR3 is built from 18 residues. The ends were cut back, 4 bases at V and 0 bases at J, with 19 bases in the middle. Per germline, CDR1 SEHNR and CDR2 FQNEAQ (reference sequence). The CDR3 spells CASSYPRGEHPSGNTIYF. Here the CDR3 DNA reads TGTGCCAGCAGCTACCCCCGGGGTGAGCACCCCTCTGGAAACACCATATATTTT.

The V and J genes are TRBV9 and TRBJ2-1, with D tentatively TRBD2 (6 bases). CDR3 length equals 15 residues. The V end was cut by 4 bases, the J end by 3 bases, with 14 bases between. The germline V gene has CDR1 SGDLS and CDR2 YYNGEE. The CDR3 DNA reads TGTGCCAGCAGCCCCCGGGACTCCGTCTACAATGAGCAGTTCTTC. This encodes CASSPRDSVYNEQFF.

The chain couples TRBV2 to TRBJ2-2; 13 positions agree with TRBD2. The CDR3 consists of 16 residues. Germline lookup yields CDR1 SNHLY and CDR2 FYNNEI. The trim removed 8 bases at V and 7 bases at J, leaving 10 bases unmatched. The CDR3 DNA is TGTGCCAGCTGCCCCACTAGCGGGGGGGCGCACGGGGAGCTGTTTTTT. Protein product: CASCPTSGGAHGELFF.

This clone turned up a few times. The V call is TRBV4-3, the J call TRBJ1-5; the D is unclear. CDR3 size: 13 residues. Trimming removed 0 bases from V and 7 bases from J, with 7 bases in between. Germline V gene sequence: CDR1 LGHNA, CDR2 YSLEER. DNA for the CDR3: TGCGCCAGCAGCCAAGATCGTAGACAGCCCCAGCATTTT. Translating gives CASSQDRRQPQHF.

The CDR3 here is CATSNPGLAGGRTQYF. The DNA for the CDR3 is TGTGCCACATCGAACCCTGGACTAGCGGGGGGCCGGACGCAGTATTTT. This chain uses TRBV19 with TRBJ2-3, with 14 nucleotides matching TRBD2. With 10 bases clipped from V and 9 bases from J, the junction kept 15 bases outside the gene matches. The CDR3 length is 16 residues. The germline gives CDR1 LNHDA, CDR2 SQIVND (reference sequence).

The chain combines TRBV21-1 with TRBJ2-7; TRBD2 is the table's D call, not checked against the DNA. TRBV21-1 is noted as a pseudogene. The CDR3 is 16 residues long. As DNA, the CDR3 is TGTGCCAGCAACCCATGGGGAAGCGGGGTGGTGTACGAGCAGTACTTC. Translated, it gives CASNPWGSGVVYEQYF.

V gene TRBV7-9 combines with J gene TRBJ2-5; 7 bases are shared with TRBD1. The V segment lost 4 bases and the J segment 5 bases; nucleotides outside the gene matches: 7. This CDR3 comprises 14 residues. Germline V gives CDR1 SEHNR, CDR2 FQNEAQ (reference sequence). CDR3 region: CASSSRGGSETQYF. The CDR3, as DNA: TGTGCCAGCAGCTCACGAGGGGGCTCGGAGACCCAGTACTTC. Using reference TRBV7-9 and TRBJ2-5 for the parts outside the CDR3, the full variable domain is DTGVSQNPRHKITKRGQNVTFRCDPISEHNRLYWYRQTLGQGPEFLTYFQNEAQLEKSRLLSDRFSAERPKGSFSTLEIQRTEQGDSAMYLCASSSRGGSETQYFGPGTRLLVL.

The chain links TRBV11-2 to TRBJ2-1, with D possibly matching TRBD1 (6 bases). V lost 6 bases and J 7 bases, leaving 19 bases between the germline ends. Germline CDR1 and CDR2: SGHAT and FQNNGV. The length of the CDR3 is 15 residues. The CDR3 coding sequence is TGTGCCAGCAGTCCGTGGGCAGGGGTGGGTAATGAGCAGTTCTTC. Translated: CASSPWAGVGNEQFF.

The chain uses TRBV29-1 and TRBJ1-1; 11 nucleotides align to TRBD1. The germline gives CDR1 SQVTM, CDR2 ANQGSEA. The CDR3 sequence is 13 residues long. Trimming removed 6 bases from V and 4 bases from J; junction bases left unmatched: 4. The CDR3 sequence: CSVDRGPLTEAFF. The DNA of the CDR3 is TGCAGCGTGGACAGGGGGCCTCTCACTGAAGCTTTCTTT.

The chain combines TRBV6-1 with TRBJ1-1; the D is unclear. CDR1 and CDR2 (germline): MNHNS, SASEGT. This CDR3 is 14 amino acids long. Trimming removed 7 bases at V and 1 base at J, with 13 bases between. CDR3 loop: CASMRARQNTEAFF. In DNA, the CDR3 is TGTGCCAGCATGCGGGCCCGACAGAACACTGAAGCTTTCTTT.

This chain links TRBV6-1 with TRBJ1-3; TRBD1 agrees at 10 bases. The CDR3 extends over 16 amino acids. Trimming cost V 4 bases and J 1 base; bases outside gene matches: 4. Germline V gene data show CDR1 as MNHNS and CDR2 as SASEGT. The CDR3 bases are TGTGCCAGCAGTGGGGACAGGGGAGGGTCTGGAAACACCATATATTTT. Its protein product is CASSGDRGGSGNTIYF.

The J gene is TRBJ1-4, the V gene TRBV6-5, with D unclear. The CDR3 sequence is 16 residues long. Deletions cut 2 bases from V and 0 bases from J, with 10 bases between. Germline CDR1 MNHEY, CDR2 SVGAGI. Here the CDR3 reads CASSYGRRPTNEKLFF. Written as DNA, the CDR3 is TGTGCCAGCAGTTACGGGCGGAGGCCAACTAATGAAAAACTGTTTTTT.

The genes are TRBV5-1 and TRBJ2-3; tentative D call: TRBD1 (7 bases). The CDR3 length is 14 residues. Germline-derived CDR1 and CDR2 are SGHRS and YFSETQ. The V and J ends lost 5 bases and 2 bases respectively, with 12 bases between them. Here the CDR3 reads CASRRQGLTDTQYF. CDR3 nucleotide sequence: TGCGCCAGCAGAAGACAGGGACTCACAGATACGCAGTATTTT.

This clone was found once. The genes are TRBV7-3 and TRBJ1-3; D is ambiguous. CDR1 SGHTA and CDR2 FQGTGA come from the germline V gene. This CDR3 is 15 amino acids long. The germline V and J ends were trimmed by 4 bases and 0 bases, with 10 bases remaining between them. CDR3 DNA sequence: TGTGCCAGCAGCTCTGACGGGAGCTCTGGAAACACCATATATTTT. This encodes CASSSDGSSGNTIYF.